Each of the 19 T cell receptor beta chains below was sequenced from the same sample in a study of T cells in Graves' hyperthyroidism and ophthalmopathy. Amplification of TCR beta CDR3 regions was performed using RNA transcripts as template. RT-PCR in the first round (using the HTBI primer set) targeted the TCR CDR3. In TCRdb, the multiplex PCR reads were re-called with MiXCR into one record per CDR3 protein. Here the sample spans 200,000 to 250,000 distinct CDR3 sequences, 17% being singletons. Sequencing was done on a sample of blood. The receptor set was obtained from a man aged 45-65 years with Graves' hyperthyroidism.

This clonotype appeared a few times. The CDR3, as DNA: TGTGCCACCAGCAGAGCACCTCCGGGGGCTTACGAGCAGTACTTC. Amino acid sequence: CATSRAPPGAYEQYF. The chain links TRBV15 to TRBJ2-7; D may correspond to TRBD1 or TRBD2 (6 bases each). V was clipped by 1 base and J by 4 bases, with 14 bases between them. The V gene's germline CDR1 is LNHNV and CDR2 YYDKDF (reference sequence). CDR3 size: 15 residues.

On this clonotype itself: Just one base apart from a much larger clone, this may be a read error. The V and J genes are TRBV12-3 or TRBV12-4 and TRBJ2-5; D assignment may be TRBD1 or TRBD2 (5 bases each). Trimming took 11 bases from V and 5 from J, leaving 18 bases between them. This CDR3 is 13 amino acids long. CDR3 region: CAGCVGGAETQYF. The CDR3 nucleotides are TGTGCCGGCTGCGTTGGGGGAGCGGAGACCCAGTACTTC.

This clonotype was picked up a small number of times. V gene TRBV11-2 combines with J gene TRBJ2-2, with 9 bases identical to TRBD1. The germline CDR1 and CDR2 sequences are SGHAT and FQNNGV. There are 14 residues in the CDR3. Trimming took 3 bases from V and 5 from J; bases not matched to a gene: 1. The CDR3 loop is CASSLDRGTGELFF. CDR3 sequence (DNA): TGTGCCAGCAGCTTGGACAGGGGAACCGGGGAGCTGTTTTTT.

This clonotype appeared many times. The V call is TRBV6-1, the J call TRBJ2-7; tentatively, D is TRBD2 (5 bases). The V end was cut by 4 bases, the J end by 4 bases, with 14 bases between. Germline loops: CDR1 MNHNS, CDR2 SASEGT. The CDR3 extends over 14 amino acids. The CDR3 sequence is CASSASGTFYEQYF. CDR3 in DNA: TGTGCCAGCAGTGCGAGCGGAACATTTTACGAGCAGTACTTC.

The gene calls are TRBV5-4 and TRBJ2-3; D is unresolved. This CDR3 region has 12 residues. Per the germline V gene, CDR1 is SGHNT and CDR2 is YYREEE (reference sequence). V lost 4 bases to trimming and J lost 5 bases, with 8 bases between them. This CDR3 reads CASSITGDTQYF. As DNA, the CDR3 is TGTGCCAGCAGCATTACTGGAGATACGCAGTATTTT.

Notes on this clonotype: One base away lies a much larger clone, so this may be a sequencing read error. This CDR3 reads CASSPTGFNVQFF. CDR3 DNA: TGCGCCAGCAGCCCGACAGGGTTCAATGTGCAGTTCTTC. The rearrangement joins TRBV5-1 to TRBJ2-1, with 7 bases that match TRBD1. The CDR3 has 13 amino acids. Per the germline V gene, CDR1 is SGHRS and CDR2 is YFSETQ.

A remark on this clonotype: A much bigger clone sits one base away, suggesting this may be a read error. Because it lacks the conserved phenylalanine or tryptophan at the end, this CDR3 is likely a read error. V is TRBV11-2 and J is TRBJ2-1, with D possibly matching TRBD2 (5 bases). The CDR3 spans 14 residues. V was pared by 6 bases and J by 3 bases, with 12 bases between. Per germline, CDR1 SGHAT and CDR2 FQNNGV. The CDR3 DNA is TGTGCCAGCAGTGAAATGGGGAGCTACAATGAGCAGTTCTCC. It yields the protein CASSEMGSYNEQFS.

V and J are TRBV12-5 and TRBJ1-2, with D perhaps matching TRBD1 (5 bases). Germline lookup yields CDR1 LGHNT and CDR2 FRNRAP. The germline V and J ends were trimmed by 5 bases and 6 bases, with 19 bases remaining between them. The CDR3 sequence is 15 residues long. The CDR3 protein is CASGGGSGAADGYTF. CDR3 nucleotide sequence: TGTGCTAGTGGTGGGGGATCCGGGGCTGCGGATGGCTACACCTTC.

This clonotype was counted between two and nine times. V gene TRBV24-1 combines with J gene TRBJ2-2, with D uncertain. Germline loops: CDR1 KGHDR, CDR2 SFDVKD. The V end was cut by 3 bases, the J end by 9 bases, with 7 bases between. The CDR3 spans 12 residues. The CDR3 here is CATSDVARELFF. For the CDR3, the DNA is TGTGCCACCAGTGATGTAGCTAGGGAGCTGTTTTTT.

This clonotype was counted many times. The CDR3 coding sequence is TGTGCCAGCAGTTTTTATAGGGCCCGGACAGGGAGCTCCTACGAGCAGTACTTC. It encodes CASSFYRARTGSSYEQYF. The chain combines TRBV12-3 or TRBV12-4 with TRBJ2-7; TRBD1 matches at 8 bases. This CDR3 spans 18 amino acids. J lost 0 bases, V lost 3 bases, and 13 bases had no gene match.

This clonotype appeared a few times. The chain is built from TRBV10-3 and TRBJ1-6, with unresolved D. Between the trimmed V and J ends, which lost 7 bases and 8 bases, there was a span of 12 bases. This CDR3 is built from 13 residues. Germline CDR1 and CDR2: ENHRY and SYGVKD. CDR3 coding DNA: TGTGCCATCAACGGGGTTAGGGATTCACCCCTCCACTTT. Translated: CAINGVRDSPLHF.

This chain joins TRBV24-1 and TRBJ2-3; no clear D gene. CDR3 size: 15 residues. In germline, CDR1 is KGHDR, CDR2 SFDVKD. V lost 3 bases, J lost 3 bases, and 12 bases lay in between. The CDR3 region is CATSDQAGWTDTQYF. The CDR3 DNA is TGTGCCACCAGTGATCAGGCTGGTTGGACAGATACGCAGTATTTT.

There are a few counts of this clonotype. The chain recombines TRBV12-3 or TRBV12-4 with TRBJ2-3, with a weak D call TRBD1 (6 bases). Trimming took off 6 bases at V and 1 base at J, with 11 bases between the two ends. This CDR3 is 14 amino acids long. CDR3 residues: CASRYRAGTDTQYF. The CDR3 nucleotides are TGTGCCAGCAGATACAGGGCCGGCACAGATACGCAGTATTTT.

A few counts support this clonotype. The chain recombines TRBV20-1 with TRBJ2-7; the match to TRBD1 covers 7 bases. The germline V gene has CDR1 DFQATT and CDR2 SNEGSKA (reference sequence). The CDR3 contains 15 residues. Trimming cost V 3 bases and J 4 bases; bases outside gene matches: 12. CDR3 loop: CSASERPGGLYEQYF. The CDR3 region has the DNA TGCAGTGCTAGTGAGAGGCCAGGGGGTTTGTACGAGCAGTACTTC.

There are many counts of this clonotype. Here the CDR3 DNA reads TGTGCCAGCAGCAGGTACAGGGCCCAAGAGACCCAGTACTTC. It codes for CASSRYRAQETQYF. The rearrangement joins TRBV5-5 to TRBJ2-5; a possible D gene is TRBD1 (6 bases). The CDR3 runs to 14 residues. V was clipped by 4 bases and J by 1 base, with 11 bases between them. CDR1 is SGHKS and CDR2 is YYEKEE in the germline V gene (reference sequence).

At least ten counts were recorded for this clonotype. The rearrangement joins TRBV12-5 to TRBJ1-1; D gene unclear. Trimming took 2 bases from V and 0 from J, leaving 4 bases between them. CDR3 length: 13 residues. Germline CDR1 and CDR2: LGHNT and FRNRAP. CDR3: CASGLTMNTEAFF. CDR3 DNA: TGTGCTAGTGGTTTGACCATGAACACTGAAGCTTTCTTT. Looking up the rest from reference TRBV12-5 and TRBJ1-1 gives the full variable domain: DARVTQTPRHKVTEMGQEVTMRCQPILGHNTVFWYRQTMMQGLELLAYFRNRAPLDDSGMPKDRFSAEMPDATLATLKIQPSEPRDSAVYFCASGLTMNTEAFFGQGTRLTVV.

Ten or more counts support this clonotype. The rearrangement links TRBV11-2 to TRBJ1-1; D unresolved. CDR1 and CDR2 from the germline V gene are SGHAT and FQNNGV. The CDR3 spans 13 residues. V lost 6 bases and J 6 bases, leaving 14 bases between the germline ends. Here the CDR3 reads CASRSTPRPEAFF. For the CDR3, the DNA is TGTGCCAGCAGATCAACACCGCGACCTGAAGCTTTCTTT.

This clonotype has at least ten counts. CDR3 residues: CASSSRTSGTYEQYF. The CDR3 bases are TGTGCCAGCAGCTCACGGACTAGCGGAACCTACGAGCAGTACTTC. The chain links TRBV7-9 to TRBJ2-7, with TRBD2 matching 10 bases. The CDR3 loop spans 15 amino acids. CDR1 is SEHNR, CDR2 FQNEAQ, per germline (reference sequence). V dropped 4 bases and J dropped 2; count of bases not matched to a gene: 5.

Details on this clonotype: It may be a read error: a sequence one base away is much more abundant. V and J are TRBV2 and TRBJ2-5, with D possibly called TRBD1 or TRBD2 (7 bases each). This CDR3 comprises 13 residues. Trimming stripped 10 bases from V and 9 bases from J, with 21 bases between. The germline V gene has CDR1 SNHLY and CDR2 FYNNEI. DNA of the CDR3: TGTGCCACCCACGGACTAGGGGGCGGGGCCCAGTACTTC. This translates into CATHGLGGGAQYF.